What follows is one TCR beta chain and its context. Its target antigen remains unknown. No clone much larger than this one lies a single base away; base qualities are absent. Positive magnetic bead selection on an AutoMACS was used to isolate CD4+ and CD8+ cells, with flow cytometry used to check purity. Clonal expansions were first screened by flow cytometry with a TCR V beta antibody panel, then characterized by TCRB deep sequencing of sorted CD8+ fractions. Peripheral blood mononuclear cells were isolated by Ficoll-Paque PLUS density gradient separation. Nucleospin Tissue or Tissue XS kits were used to extract DNA from CD4-enriched, CD8-enriched or PBMC samples, and a Qubit 2.0 fluorometer was used for quantification. The entry originates in a study of somatic mutations in cytotoxic T cells in rheumatoid arthritis listed by TCRdb under 2017. For context, the study as a whole: Right after diagnosis and prior to the start of any treatment, approximately 30 ml EDTA of peripheral blood was drawn from patients. A FACSAria II or Sony SH800 was used to flow-sort some V beta antibody-stained T-cell populations at nearly 100% purity, and TCRB sequencing was also done on sorted V beta1+ cells. Whether expanded CD8+ T-cell clones in untreated, newly diagnosed rheumatoid arthritis carry somatic mutations was the study question, and clonality was characterized with TCRB deep sequencing. For roughly 63 rheumatoid arthritis patients and 20 healthy controls, TCRB deep sequencing was carried out. Patient and control groups had essentially identical median ages.

Sequencing of TCRB CDR3 was done on genomic DNA with the immunoSEQ assay. The paper's processing steps were these. Patient CD8+ clones larger than 1% were compared against published virus-specific TCRB sequences, and only a few matched. Nothing other than productive TCRB rearrangements was included in the analyses. Clonality was calculated as a Shannon entropy-based productive clonality index, and a clone was defined by a unique TCRB CDR3 sequence. The template counts of each clone relative to the total templates per sample were used to calculate repertoire overlap between two samples. A correlation with a Spearman r of roughly 0.6 was found between V-gene usage by flow cytometry and V-gene usage by TCRB sequencing. TCRdb provides this immuneACCESS table in a form limited to in-frame rearrangements. Some clones are lacking; in checked studies, under half of them reflect an unresolved V gene, and why the rest are absent is not known. The V and J calls and the clone size are those of that table, but D and trimming were determined from the DNA. The sample yields about 20,000 clones; 75% to 90% were counted once. The biggest ten clones account for approximately 6.9% of the sample.

Broad study findings and their caveats: There was no significant difference in CD8+ T-cell clonality between rheumatoid arthritis patients and age-matched healthy controls. The slight underrepresentation of TRBV07 in patients was not corrected for multiple comparisons. In patients, CD8+ clonality rose with age (Spearman r=0.49), which was not the case in healthy controls. The largest CD8+ clone made up more than 20% of CD8+ cells in about an eighth of the roughly 65 patients, and blood and synovial fluid shared several identical CD8+ TCRB sequences. The antigen targets of the expanded CD8+ clones were unknown, and absence from virus-specific databases did not rule out viral specificity.

The CDR3 contains 14 residues, cysteine and phenylalanine counted. The DNA shown is the 42-base CDR3, in frame from base 1. From the germline V gene, CDR1 is LGHNT and CDR2 is FRNRAP. The junction carries 13 bases between V and J, which are trimmed by 6 bases and 4 bases respectively. This chain is built from TRBV12-5 and TRBJ1-3; the D gene is not confidently resolved. This receptor was taken from a middle-aged woman with rheumatoid arthritis. Sequenced input: CD8+ T cells sorted from blood. The DNA sequence follows: TGTGCTAGTGGCGCCGGAGGGCTCGGAAACACCATATATTTT. Its translation is CASGAGGLGNTIYF.